A single sample is the source of the 9 T cell receptor beta chains below, sequenced in a study of T cells in Graves' hyperthyroidism and ophthalmopathy. RNA transcripts served as the template for amplifying TCR beta CDR3 regions. The HTBI primer set served for first-round RT-PCR of the TCR CDR3. TCRdb used MiXCR to reprocess the multiplex PCR reads, holding one entry per CDR3 protein. The sample lists around 440,000 distinct CDR3 sequences, 15% to 19% seen once, with less than 15% in the top ten. The specimen sequenced was blood. Every receptor here comes from a woman aged 18-35 years with Graves' hyperthyroidism.

The chain has TRBV6-1 and TRBJ2-7, with 10 bases matching TRBD1. CDR1 and CDR2 (germline): MNHNS, SASEGT. This CDR3 spans 14 amino acids. V gave up 8 bases and J gave up 3 bases; unmatched junction bases: 7. CDR3 sequence (DNA): TGTGCCAGCCGGGACAGGGGTACACTCTACGAGCAGTACTTC. Its protein product is CASRDRGTLYEQYF.

This clonotype was counted only a few times. This chain uses TRBV20-1 with TRBJ1-6; D might be TRBD1 (6 bases). The germline V gene has CDR1 DFQATT and CDR2 SNEGSKA (reference sequence). Trimming took 6 bases from V and 7 from J, leaving 10 bases between them. CDR3 size: 12 residues. CDR3 DNA sequence: TGCAGTGCAGCACAGGGAAATTCACCCCTCCACTTT. Translated: CSAAQGNSPLHF.

This clonotype was recorded a few times. The J gene is TRBJ2-2, the V gene TRBV6-1; unclear D gene. V lost 6 bases, J lost 6 bases, and 11 bases lay in between. Looked up from germline, CDR1 is MNHNS and CDR2 is SASEGT. The CDR3 contains 13 residues. In nucleotides, the CDR3 is TGTGCCAGCAGCCAGTACGGGCCCGGGGAGCTGTTTTTT. Encoded protein: CASSQYGPGELFF.

This clonotype appeared many times. CDR3 amino acids: CASSQEQWLGYTF. CDR3 DNA sequence: TGTGCCAGCAGCCAAGAACAGTGGCTCGGCTACACCTTC. The J gene is TRBJ1-2, the V gene TRBV3-1; D is unresolved. The CDR3 loop spans 13 amino acids. V lost 0 bases, J lost 8 bases, and 10 bases lay in between. Germline V lookup: CDR1 LGHDT, CDR2 YNNKEL (reference sequence).

A few counts support this clonotype. The V call is TRBV19, the J call TRBJ2-5; TRBD2 might be the D (6 bases). The V gene's germline CDR1 is LNHDA and CDR2 SQIVND (reference sequence). Deletions cut 4 bases from V and 5 bases from J, with 11 bases between. There are 13 residues in the CDR3. CDR3 DNA: TGTGCCAGTAGTAGGTGGAGGGGCGAGACCCAGTACTTC. It codes for CASSRWRGETQYF.

This sequence joins TRBV6-1 and TRBJ1-5; TRBD1 matches 12 bases. This CDR3 has 17 residues. From germline, CDR1 is MNHNS and CDR2 SASEGT. Trimming at V came to 6 bases and at J to 3 bases, leaving 9 bases not matched to a gene. CDR3 in amino acids: CASSPGTGGLINQPQHF. For the CDR3, the DNA is TGTGCCAGCAGCCCCGGGACAGGGGGCCTAATCAATCAGCCCCAGCATTTT.

A few counts support this clonotype. The rearrangement joins TRBV19 to TRBJ2-2; D may match TRBD1 or TRBD2 (6 bases each). In germline, CDR1 is LNHDA, CDR2 SQIVND (reference sequence). This CDR3 has 16 amino acids. The V and J ends lost 8 bases and 5 bases respectively, with 21 bases between them. CDR3 nucleotides: TGTGCCAGTGATACAGGTGGACGGAGGGGGACCGGGGAGCTGTTTTTT. It encodes CASDTGGRRGTGELFF. The full variable domain, its missing parts supplied by reference TRBV19 and TRBJ2-2, is DGGITQSPKYLFRKEGQNVTLSCEQNLNHDAMYWYRQDPGQGLRLIYYSQIVNDFQKGDIAEGYSVSREKKESFPLTVTSAQKNPTAFYLCASDTGGRRGTGELFFGEGSRLTVL.

Only a few counts were recorded for this clonotype. The chain links TRBV5-1 to TRBJ2-1; the match to TRBD2 covers 7 bases. The ends lost 0 bases at V and 8 bases at J; junction bases unmatched: 5. CDR3 size: 14 residues. CDR1 and CDR2 (germline): SGHRS, YFSETQ. The DNA for the CDR3 is TGCGCCAGCAGCTTGGCGGCGGGAGAGGATGAGCAGTTCTTC. Its translation: CASSLAAGEDEQFF.

This sequence joins TRBV11-2 and TRBJ1-2; D possibly corresponds to TRBD1 (5 bases). This CDR3 spans 14 amino acids. V was clipped by 5 bases and J by 0 bases, with 10 bases between them. Looked up from germline, CDR1 is SGHAT and CDR2 is FQNNGV. CDR3 protein: CASSGWTSNYGYTF. The CDR3 DNA reads TGTGCCAGCAGCGGTTGGACATCTAACTATGGCTACACCTTC.